The T cell receptor beta chain described here comes from a study of glioma-infiltrating T cells after dendritic cell vaccination. V lost 4 bases and J lost 3, with 14 bases in between. The CDR3 extends over 14 amino acids. Per germline, CDR1 SGHDT and CDR2 YYEEEE. Data came from immunoSEQ multiplex PCR; TCRdb stores just in-frame clones and leaves some out. The table shows about 65,000 clones, with around nine tenths occurring only once. Indicated time point: after dendritic cell vaccination, including at tumor progression/relapse. Sample: blood, taken after dendritic cell vaccination. The TCR sequence derives from a human donor with glioblastoma. The chain uses TRBV5-6 and TRBJ2-7, with D possibly TRBD1 on 6 matching bases. CDR3 coding DNA: TGTGCCAGCAGCCCCGGGACACACGGCTACGAGCAGTACTTC. Its translation: CASSPGTHGYEQYF.